This is a list of T cell receptor beta chains from one sample in a study of CD8+CD57+ T cells in acquired aplastic anemia. TCRdb independently ran MiXCR on the reads; one entry per CDR3 protein. This table holds 300,000 or so distinct CDR3 sequences, about three fifths found once. Input material: sorted CD4+, CD8+, or CD8+CD57+ T cells (not recorded which) from PBMCs. All receptors come from a human donor with aplastic anemia. The CDR3 runs from the conserved cysteine through the conserved F or W.

V gene,CDR3 protein
TRBV6-1,CASRGRGELFF
TRBV9,CASSLQGGEQFF
TRBV6-4,CASSDSGGTGTDTQYF
TRBV4-1,CASSQDSRGPTDTQYF
TRBV20-1,CSVGGQILSTDTQYF
TRBV19,CASSVAGTGDSPLHF
TRBV9,CASSVVGREYNEQFF
TRBV2,CASSEGNRAGYTF
TRBV9,CASSLTGTSGNEQFF
TRBV7-9,CASSLVYTGELFF
TRBV20-1,CSAPGDSGANVLTF
TRBV20-1,CSATSGPYEQYF